This T cell receptor beta chain emerged from a study of radiation and T cells in renal cell carcinoma. Study background: Nephrectomy followed 15 Gy stereotactic body radiation by 4 weeks. Study conclusions and caveats: No pretreatment tumor biopsies were available for baseline clonotypes. Top tumor clonotypes rose in blood 2 weeks post-radiation, then contracted.

TCRdb keeps only in-frame clones here, not all; method: immunoSEQ multiplex PCR. The table has 130,000 or so clones, 70% to 90% seen once. As to this clone: As yet, its antigen is unknown.

Germline values: CDR1 MNHNY, CDR2 SVGAGI (reference sequence). CDR3 length: 14 residues. After removal of 6 bases from V and 5 bases from J, the junction contained 9 bases not matched to a gene. Time point defined: baseline pretreatment blood. As for treatment: 15 Gy SBRT to primary tumor, nephrectomy 4 weeks later. The starting material was blood, obtained from a patient whose treatment included radiotherapy and nephrectomy. V usage is TRBV6-6 and J usage is TRBJ2-5; 7 nucleotides line up with TRBD1. The TCR sequence derives from a woman aged 45 to 65 with renal cell carcinoma. The CDR3 spells CASRRDSLMETQYF. CDR3 sequence (DNA): TGTGCCAGCAGAAGGGACAGTTTGATGGAGACCCAGTACTTC.